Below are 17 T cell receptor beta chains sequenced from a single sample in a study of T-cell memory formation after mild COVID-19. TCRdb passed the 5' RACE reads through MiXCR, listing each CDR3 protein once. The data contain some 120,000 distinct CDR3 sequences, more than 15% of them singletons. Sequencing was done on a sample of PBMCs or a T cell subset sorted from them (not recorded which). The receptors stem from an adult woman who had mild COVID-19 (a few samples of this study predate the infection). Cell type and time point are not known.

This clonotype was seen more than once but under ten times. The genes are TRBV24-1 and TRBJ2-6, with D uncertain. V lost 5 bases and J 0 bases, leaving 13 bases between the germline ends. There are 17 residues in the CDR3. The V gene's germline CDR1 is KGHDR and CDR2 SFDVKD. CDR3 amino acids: CATSGDGRYSGANVLTF. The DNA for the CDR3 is TGTGCCACCAGTGGCGACGGACGGTACTCTGGGGCCAACGTCCTGACTTTC.

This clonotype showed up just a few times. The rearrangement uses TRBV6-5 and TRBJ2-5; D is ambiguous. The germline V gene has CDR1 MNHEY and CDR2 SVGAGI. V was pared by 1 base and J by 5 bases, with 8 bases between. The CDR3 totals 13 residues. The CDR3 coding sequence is TGTGCCAGCAGTTACTTGGGCAGCGAGACCCAGTACTTC. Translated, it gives CASSYLGSETQYF.

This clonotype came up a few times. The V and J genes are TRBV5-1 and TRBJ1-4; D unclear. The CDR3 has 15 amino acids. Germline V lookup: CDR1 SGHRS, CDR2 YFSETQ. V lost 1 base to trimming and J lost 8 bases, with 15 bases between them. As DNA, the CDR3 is TGCGCCAGCAGCTTGTCCGCGGCAGTGAACGAAAAACTGTTTTTT. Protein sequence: CASSLSAAVNEKLFF.

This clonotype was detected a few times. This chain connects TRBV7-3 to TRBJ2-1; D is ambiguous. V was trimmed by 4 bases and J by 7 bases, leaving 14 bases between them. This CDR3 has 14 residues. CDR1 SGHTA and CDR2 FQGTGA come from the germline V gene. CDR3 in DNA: TGTGCCAGCAGCTCTCCGTCGGGTGGTAATGAGCAGTTCTTC. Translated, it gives CASSSPSGGNEQFF.

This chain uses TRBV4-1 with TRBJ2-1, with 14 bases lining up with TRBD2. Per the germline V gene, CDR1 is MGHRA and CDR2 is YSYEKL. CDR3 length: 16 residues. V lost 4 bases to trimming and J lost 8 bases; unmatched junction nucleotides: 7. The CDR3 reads CASSPRLAGGDDEQFF. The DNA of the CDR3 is TGCGCCAGCAGCCCTAGACTAGCGGGAGGGGATGATGAGCAGTTCTTC.

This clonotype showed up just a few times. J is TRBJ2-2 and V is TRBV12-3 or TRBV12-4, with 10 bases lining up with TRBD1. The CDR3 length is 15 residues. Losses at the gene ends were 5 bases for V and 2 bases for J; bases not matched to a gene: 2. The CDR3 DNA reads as TGTGCCAGCAGTCGGACAGGGGGAAACACCGGGGAGCTGTTTTTT. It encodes CASSRTGGNTGELFF.

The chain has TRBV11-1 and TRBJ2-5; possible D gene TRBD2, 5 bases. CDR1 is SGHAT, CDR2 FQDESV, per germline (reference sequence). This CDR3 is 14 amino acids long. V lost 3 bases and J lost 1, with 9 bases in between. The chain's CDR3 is CASSLGELQETQYF. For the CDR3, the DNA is TGTGCCAGCAGCTTGGGAGAGCTCCAAGAGACCCAGTACTTC.

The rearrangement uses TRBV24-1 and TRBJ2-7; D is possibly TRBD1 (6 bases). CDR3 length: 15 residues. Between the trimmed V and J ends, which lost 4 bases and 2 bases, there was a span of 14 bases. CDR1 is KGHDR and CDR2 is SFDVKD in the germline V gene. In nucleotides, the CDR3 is TGTGCCACCAGTGAGGCGAGAGACAGGCCCTACGAGCAGTACTTC. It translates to CATSEARDRPYEQYF.

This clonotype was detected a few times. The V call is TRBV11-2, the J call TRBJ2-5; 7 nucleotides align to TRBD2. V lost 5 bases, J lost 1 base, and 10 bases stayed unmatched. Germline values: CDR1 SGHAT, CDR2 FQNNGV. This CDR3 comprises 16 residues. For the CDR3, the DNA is TGTGCCAGCAGCGCGGGGGAGGGAAGTCCCCAAGAGACCCAGTACTTC. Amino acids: CASSAGEGSPQETQYF.

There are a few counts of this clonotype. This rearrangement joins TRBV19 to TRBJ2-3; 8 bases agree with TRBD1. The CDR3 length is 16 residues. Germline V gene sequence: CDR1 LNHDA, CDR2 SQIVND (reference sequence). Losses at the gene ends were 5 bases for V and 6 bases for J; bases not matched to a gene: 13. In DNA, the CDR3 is TGTGCCAGTAGTGCTCGGACAGGGTGGACCGAGGATACGCAGTATTTT. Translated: CASSARTGWTEDTQYF.

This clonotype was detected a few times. The CDR3 protein is CASSRLTSGVLQETQYF. The CDR3 DNA is TGTGCCAGCAGCCGACTGACTAGCGGGGTCCTCCAAGAGACCCAGTACTTC. The chain has TRBV7-7 and TRBJ2-5; 11 nucleotides agree with TRBD2. Trimming removed 5 bases from V and 1 base from J; junction bases left unmatched: 9. The CDR3 covers 17 residues. Germline lookup yields CDR1 SSHAT and CDR2 FNYEAQ (reference sequence).

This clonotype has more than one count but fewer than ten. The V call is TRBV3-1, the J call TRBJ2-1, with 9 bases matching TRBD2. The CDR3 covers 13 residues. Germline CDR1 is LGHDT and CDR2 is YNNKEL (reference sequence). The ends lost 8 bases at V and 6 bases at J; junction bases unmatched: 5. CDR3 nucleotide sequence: TGTGCCAGCGCTCTAGCGGGGATCAATGAGCAGTTCTTC. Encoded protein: CASALAGINEQFF.

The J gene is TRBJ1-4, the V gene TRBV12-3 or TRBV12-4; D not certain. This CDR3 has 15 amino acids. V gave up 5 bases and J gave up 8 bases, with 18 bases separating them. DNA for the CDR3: TGTGCCAGCAGTACAAGGTCTGCCAAGTTCGAAAAACTGTTTTTT. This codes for CASSTRSAKFEKLFF.

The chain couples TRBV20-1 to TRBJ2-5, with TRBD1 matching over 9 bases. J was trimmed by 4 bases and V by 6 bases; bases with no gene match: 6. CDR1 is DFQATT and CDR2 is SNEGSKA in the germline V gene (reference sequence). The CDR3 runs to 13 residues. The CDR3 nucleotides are TGCAGTGCCACACAGGGGGCGGGAGAGACCCAGTACTTC. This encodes CSATQGAGETQYF.

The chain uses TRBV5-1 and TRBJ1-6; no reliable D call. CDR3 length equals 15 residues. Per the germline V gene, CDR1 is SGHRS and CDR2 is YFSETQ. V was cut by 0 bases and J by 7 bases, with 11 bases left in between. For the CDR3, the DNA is TGCGCCAGCAGCTTGGAGGGAAACCCCAATTCACCCCTCCACTTT. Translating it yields CASSLEGNPNSPLHF.

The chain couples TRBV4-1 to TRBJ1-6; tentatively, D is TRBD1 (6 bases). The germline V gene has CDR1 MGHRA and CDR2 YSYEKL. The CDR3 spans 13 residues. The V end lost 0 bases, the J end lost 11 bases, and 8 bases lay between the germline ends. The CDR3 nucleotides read TGCGCCAGCAGCCAAGACAGGGGTACACCCCTCCACTTT. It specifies CASSQDRGTPLHF.

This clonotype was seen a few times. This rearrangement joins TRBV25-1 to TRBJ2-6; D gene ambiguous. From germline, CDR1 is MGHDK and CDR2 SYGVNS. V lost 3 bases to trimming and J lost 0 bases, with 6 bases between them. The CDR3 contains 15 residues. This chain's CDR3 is CASSERFSGANVLTF. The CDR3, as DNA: TGTGCCAGCAGTGAGCGGTTCTCTGGGGCCAACGTCCTGACTTTC.